This T cell receptor (beta chain) was recorded in a study of cytomegalovirus exposure and HLA in healthy donors. General study findings and limits: The study assumed roughly uniform donor sequencing depth for presence/absence analyses. What a later analysis showed was that several of the most significant clusters appeared linked to common viral pathogens.

Notes on this clone: Its antigen is not known.

Germline V gives CDR1 SGHDT, CDR2 YYEEEE. The CDR3 runs to 14 residues. The J segment lost 1 base and the V segment lost 2 bases, leaving 1 base of the junction unmatched. PCR involved 60 Vbeta and 13 Jbeta primers. Repertoires were generated with immunoSEQ multiplex PCR, while TCRdb's copy carries only in-frame clones and drops some. The sample contains tens of thousands of clones, 78% of which appear only once. Unrecorded immune exposures were likely, despite nominal health at sampling. The chain couples TRBV5-6 to TRBJ1-1, with 8 nucleotides matching TRBD1. This TCR was recovered from a male donor in good health and CMV-seropositive. The sample comprised PBMCs. This CDR3 is CASSFGQGNTEAFF. The DNA for the CDR3 is TGTGCCAGCAGCTTCGGACAGGGGAACACTGAAGCTTTCTTT. The variable domain in full, with the rest retrieved from reference TRBV5-6 and TRBJ1-1, is DAGVTQSPTHLIKTRGQQVTLRCSPKSGHDTVSWYQQALGQGPQFIFQYYEEEERQRGNFPDRFSGHQFPNYSSELNVNALLLGDSALYLCASSFGQGNTEAFFGQGTRLTVV.